Each of the 20 T cell receptor beta chains below was sequenced from the same sample in a study of blood T cell repertoires in COVID-19. Libraries were prepared by immunoSEQ multiplex PCR; TCRdb keeps only in-frame clonotypes and omits some of them. The sample lists around 230,000 clones; around 90% were seen once. The sequenced sample consisted of peripheral blood. Receptor source: a man between 60 and 70 years old who had recovered from COVID-19.

The V gene is TRBV2, the J gene TRBJ1-1; 9 bases match TRBD1. After removal of 7 bases from V and 4 bases from J, the junction contained 7 bases not matched to a gene. CDR1 is SNHLY, CDR2 FYNNEI, per germline. The CDR3 is made up of 14 amino acids. CDR3 protein: CASTSQGASTEAFF. The CDR3 nucleotides are TGTGCCAGCACCTCACAGGGGGCGAGCACTGAAGCTTTCTTT.

The gene calls are TRBV30 and TRBJ2-5; 8 nucleotides agree with TRBD1. CDR3 size: 17 residues. V shed 3 bases, J shed 2 bases, and the junction held 14 bases outside the gene matches. Germline V gene sequence: CDR1 GTSNPN, CDR2 SVGIG (reference sequence). The CDR3 bases are TGTGCCTGGAGCCAAACCGGGACAGGCGTCCCGCAAGAGACCCAGTACTTC. The encoded protein is CAWSQTGTGVPQETQYF.

This chain links TRBV18 with TRBJ2-6; possible D gene TRBD2, 5 bases. V gave up 5 bases and J gave up 0 bases, with 8 bases separating them. CDR1 is KGHSH, CDR2 LQKENI, per germline. The CDR3 is 15 residues long. The CDR3 coding sequence is TGTGCCAGCTCAGTTGGAGGCTCTGGGGCCAACGTCCTGACTTTC. Translating it yields CASSVGGSGANVLTF. Based on the CDR3 plus reference TRBV18 and TRBJ2-6, the full variable domain is NAGVMQNPRHLVRRRGQEARLRCSPMKGHSHVYWYRQLPEEGLKFMVYLQKENIIDESGMPKERFSAEFPKEGPSILRIQQVVRGDSAAYFCASSVGGSGANVLTFGAGSRLTVL.

The CDR3 DNA follows: TGCGCCAGCAGCTCGGACAGGTGGGATCAGCCCCAGCATTTT. Amino acids: CASSSDRWDQPQHF. V usage is TRBV4-1 and J usage is TRBJ1-5; 7 bases align to TRBD1. The CDR3 has 14 amino acids. Germline V gene lookup returns CDR1 MGHRA and CDR2 YSYEKL. After removal of 5 bases from V and 5 bases from J, the junction contained 6 bases not matched to a gene.

This chain uses TRBV28 with TRBJ1-5; a possible D gene is TRBD1 (6 bases). The CDR3 is 14 residues long. The germline V gene encodes CDR1 MDHEN and CDR2 SYDVKM. The ends were cut back, 8 bases at V and 2 bases at J, with 13 bases in the middle. The chain's CDR3 is CASETGSRNQPQHF. The CDR3 DNA reads TGTGCCAGCGAAACAGGGTCGCGCAATCAGCCCCAGCATTTT.

The chain joins TRBV6-5 to TRBJ2-7; D not resolved. The germline V gene encodes CDR1 MNHEY and CDR2 SVGAGI. V lost 2 bases to trimming and J lost 3 bases, with 11 bases between them. The CDR3 consists of 14 residues. The CDR3 region is CASSYRHRSYEQYF. In nucleotides, the CDR3 is TGTGCCAGCAGTTACCGGCACAGAAGCTACGAGCAGTACTTC.

The chain joins TRBV7-2 to TRBJ2-7; weak D call: TRBD1 (7 bases). Trimming took off 2 bases at V and 3 bases at J, with 8 bases between the two ends. Germline CDR1 SGHTA, CDR2 FQGNSA. This CDR3 has 13 residues. The CDR3 nucleotides read TGTGCCAGCAGCTTACAGGGGGGCTACGAGCAGTACTTC. Residues: CASSLQGGYEQYF. The variable domain in full, with the rest retrieved from reference TRBV7-2 and TRBJ2-7, is GAGVSQSPSNKVTEKGKDVELRCDPISGHTALYWYRQSLGQGLEFLIYFQGNSAPDKSGLPSDRFSAERTGGSVSTLTIQRTQQEDSAVYLCASSLQGGYEQYFGPGTRLTVT.

The chain carries TRBV12-2 and TRBJ1-2. TRBV12-2 is termed a pseudogene. This CDR3 comprises 16 residues. The CDR3, as DNA: TGTGCAAGTCGGCTTCCATCGGGGGGCGAGTATTATGGCTACACCTTC. Translating it yields CASRLPSGGEYYGYTF.

This clone was seen a few times. The chain is built from TRBV7-2 and TRBJ2-5; D not certain. CDR1 and CDR2 (germline): SGHTA, FQGNSA. This CDR3 comprises 11 residues. V shed 5 bases and J shed 4 bases, with 5 bases lying between them. CDR3 residues: CASSNTETQYF. The DNA for the CDR3 is TGTGCCAGCAGCAACACAGAGACCCAGTACTTC.

V gene TRBV10-3 combines with J gene TRBJ1-2; no reliable D call. Germline lookup yields CDR1 ENHRY and CDR2 SYGVKD. The CDR3 is 12 residues long. With 3 bases removed from V and 8 bases from J, the gap between germline ends came to 10 bases. Here the CDR3 reads CAISDIREGYTF. CDR3 nucleotides: TGTGCCATCAGTGATATAAGGGAGGGCTACACCTTC.

This chain links TRBV27 with TRBJ2-2; 9 nucleotides match TRBD2. The V and J ends lost 10 bases and 1 base, in that order; junction bases with no gene match: 7. Germline CDR1 reads MNHEY; CDR2 reads SMNVEV (reference sequence). The CDR3 consists of 15 residues. The CDR3 sequence is CANPIAGENTGELFF. Written as DNA, the CDR3 is TGTGCCAACCCGATAGCGGGGGAGAACACCGGGGAGCTGTTTTTT.

There are a few counts of this clone. V usage is TRBV6-5 and J usage is TRBJ1-4; D not resolved. Per the germline V gene, CDR1 is MNHEY and CDR2 is SVGAGI. Trimming removed 0 bases from V and 0 bases from J, with 8 bases in between. This CDR3 has 16 amino acids. CDR3 region: CASSYSIRPTNEKLFF. Here the CDR3 DNA reads TGTGCCAGCAGTTACTCGATCAGGCCAACTAATGAAAAACTGTTTTTT.

The gene calls are TRBV27 and TRBJ1-5, with 11 positions matching TRBD1. CDR1 and CDR2 from the germline V gene are MNHEY and SMNVEV (reference sequence). The CDR3 runs to 16 residues. V was clipped by 6 bases and J by 5 bases; unmatched bases: 9. The CDR3 is CASREGDRGIHQPQHF. The CDR3 nucleotides are TGTGCCAGCAGGGAGGGGGACAGGGGGATACATCAGCCCCAGCATTTT.

The gene calls are TRBV2 and TRBJ2-2; TRBD1 is a possible D gene (7 bases). This CDR3 is 15 amino acids long. Germline V gene lookup returns CDR1 SNHLY and CDR2 FYNNEI. Trimming took off 5 bases at V and 0 bases at J, with 10 bases between the two ends. The CDR3 DNA is TGTGCCAGCAGTCCCAGGGGGGCGAACACCGGGGAGCTGTTTTTT. Its protein is CASSPRGANTGELFF.

The rearrangement uses TRBV3-1 (or the pseudogene TRBV3-2) and TRBJ2-3, with 16 bases lining up with TRBD2. The CDR3 has 19 residues. Looked up from germline, CDR1 is LGHDT and CDR2 is YNNKEL (reference sequence). Germline trimming cut 5 bases from V and 2 bases from J; bases unmatched to any gene: 10. This CDR3 reads CASSTGLAGGRGHTDTQYF. The CDR3 DNA sequence: TGTGCCAGCAGCACGGGACTAGCGGGGGGGAGAGGGCACACAGATACGCAGTATTTT.

The J gene is TRBJ2-7, the V gene TRBV7-8; 8 bases match TRBD1. Losses at the gene ends were 1 base for V and 5 bases for J; bases not matched to a gene: 10. Per germline, CDR1 SGHVS and CDR2 FQNEAQ. The CDR3 consists of 16 residues. The CDR3 sequence is CASSLVTGQALDEQYF. In DNA form, the CDR3 reads TGTGCCAGCAGCTTAGTTACGGGACAGGCCCTCGACGAGCAGTACTTC.

This chain connects TRBV25-1 to TRBJ1-1, with 9 bases fitting TRBD1. The CDR3 extends over 17 amino acids. The germline gives CDR1 MGHDK, CDR2 SYGVNS. The trim removed 4 bases at V and 5 bases at J, leaving 14 bases unmatched. CDR3 amino acids: CASSVLQKGQGRTEAFF. CDR3 DNA sequence: TGTGCCAGCAGTGTCCTACAGAAGGGACAGGGTAGGACTGAAGCTTTCTTT.

This chain joins TRBV19 and TRBJ2-5; D possibly corresponds to TRBD1 (6 bases). This CDR3 spans 13 amino acids. V was clipped by 4 bases and J by 5 bases, with 11 bases between them. The germline gives CDR1 LNHDA, CDR2 SQIVND (reference sequence). The CDR3 loop reads CASSNRASETQYF. CDR3 coding DNA: TGTGCCAGTAGTAACAGGGCGTCTGAGACCCAGTACTTC. Full variable domain (missing parts from reference TRBV19 and TRBJ2-5): DGGITQSPKYLFRKEGQNVTLSCEQNLNHDAMYWYRQDPGQGLRLIYYSQIVNDFQKGDIAEGYSVSREKKESFPLTVTSAQKNPTAFYLCASSNRASETQYFGPGTRLLVL.

The chain uses TRBV10-3 and TRBJ1-1; 7 bases line up with TRBD1. CDR1 is ENHRY, CDR2 SYGVKD, per germline. V was pared by 6 bases and J by 0 bases, with 4 bases of the junction left unmatched. The CDR3 runs 14 residues. CDR3 bases: TGTGCCATCAGGCCGACAGGGATGAACACTGAAGCTTTCTTT. This encodes CAIRPTGMNTEAFF.

The chain carries TRBV9 and TRBJ1-5; D is ambiguous. The germline V gene has CDR1 SGDLS and CDR2 YYNGEE. This CDR3 is 13 amino acids long. V lost 2 bases and J 7 bases, leaving 10 bases between the germline ends. CDR3 residues: CASSVDIGQPQHF. CDR3 in DNA: TGTGCCAGCAGCGTCGACATCGGACAGCCCCAGCATTTT.